Shown below are 5 T cell receptor beta chains from a single sample sequenced in a study of Ad26.COV2.S vaccination and SARS-CoV-2 variants. Treatment defined: roughly 19 received Ad26.COV2.S at low or high dose, single or two shots; several received placebo; per-sample allocation not given. On day 63 after the first injection, vaccine and placebo recipients gave samples. Profiling relied on immunoSEQ multiplex PCR, and the TCRdb table lists in-frame clones only, not all of them. The sample includes some 250,000 clones, around 87% of them seen just once. The sample here was peripheral blood, taken in a trial of Ad26.COV2.S vaccine versus placebo. Source of these receptors: a person aged 18-65 years who received the Ad26.COV2.S COVID-19 vaccine or a placebo.

This rearrangement joins TRBV28 to TRBJ2-3, with TRBD1 as a possible D gene (5 bases). The CDR3 covers 16 residues. Germline assignment: CDR1 MDHEN and CDR2 SYDVKM. The V end lost 8 bases, the J end lost 1 base, and 19 bases lay between the germline ends. The CDR3 region has the DNA TGTGCCAGCCCCCCCCCGACAGTTTTAGGCACAGATACGCAGTATTTT. Its translation: CASPPPTVLGTDTQYF.

The chain uses TRBV10-3 and TRBJ2-7; TRBD2 matches 13 bases. The CDR3 length is 18 residues. Germline V lookup: CDR1 ENHRY, CDR2 SYGVKD. Trimming took 2 bases from V and 0 from J; bases not matched to a gene: 7. CDR3 nucleotide sequence: TGTGCCATCAGTGAGCCGGGACTAGCGGGGTCCAGCTCCTACGAGCAGTACTTC. It yields the protein CAISEPGLAGSSSYEQYF.

The chain has TRBV7-2 and TRBJ1-1; no reliable D call. CDR3 length: 13 residues. Per the germline V gene, CDR1 is SGHTA and CDR2 is FQGNSA. The V and J ends lost 3 bases and 3 bases respectively, with 8 bases between them. CDR3 in amino acids: CASSFREDTEAFF. The CDR3 region has the DNA TGTGCCAGCAGCTTCCGGGAGGACACTGAAGCTTTCTTT. Supplemented by reference TRBV7-2 and TRBJ1-1, the full variable domain reads GAGVSQSPSNKVTEKGKDVELRCDPISGHTALYWYRQSLGQGLEFLIYFQGNSAPDKSGLPSDRFSAERTGGSVSTLTIQRTQQEDSAVYLCASSFREDTEAFFGQGTRLTVV.

The rearrangement joins TRBV3-1 (or the pseudogene TRBV3-2) to TRBJ1-1; a weak D match, TRBD1 (6 bases). The CDR3 extends over 15 amino acids. V was shortened by 5 bases and J by 0 bases, with 13 bases between the two germline ends. Germline values: CDR1 LGHDT, CDR2 YNNKEL (reference sequence). CDR3 residues: CASSARGAMNTEAFF. CDR3 coding DNA: TGTGCCAGCAGCGCCCGGGGGGCGATGAACACTGAAGCTTTCTTT.

This sequence joins TRBV19 and TRBJ2-7, with a possible D match to TRBD1 (6 bases). CDR3 length: 14 residues. Trimming pared 5 bases from V and 0 bases from J, leaving 11 bases between. Germline V gene data show CDR1 as LNHDA and CDR2 as SQIVND (reference sequence). This CDR3 is CASSLTGISYEQYF. As DNA, the CDR3 is TGTGCCAGTAGTCTGACAGGTATCTCCTACGAGCAGTACTTC. Supplemented by reference TRBV19 and TRBJ2-7, the full variable domain reads DGGITQSPKYLFRKEGQNVTLSCEQNLNHDAMYWYRQDPGQGLRLIYYSQIVNDFQKGDIAEGYSVSREKKESFPLTVTSAQKNPTAFYLCASSLTGISYEQYFGPGTRLTVT.